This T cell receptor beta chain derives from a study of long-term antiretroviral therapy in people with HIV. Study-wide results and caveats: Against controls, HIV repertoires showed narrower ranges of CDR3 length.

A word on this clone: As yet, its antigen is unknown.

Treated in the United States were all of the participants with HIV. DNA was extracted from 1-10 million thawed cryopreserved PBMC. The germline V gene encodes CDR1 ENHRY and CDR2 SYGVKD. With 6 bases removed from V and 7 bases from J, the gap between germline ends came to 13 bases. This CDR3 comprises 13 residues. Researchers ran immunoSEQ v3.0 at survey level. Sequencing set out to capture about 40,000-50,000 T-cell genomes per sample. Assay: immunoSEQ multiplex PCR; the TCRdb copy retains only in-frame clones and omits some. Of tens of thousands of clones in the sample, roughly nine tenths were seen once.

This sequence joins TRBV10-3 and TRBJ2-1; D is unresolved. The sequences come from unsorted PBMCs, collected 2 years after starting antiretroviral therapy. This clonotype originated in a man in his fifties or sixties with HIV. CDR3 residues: CAIRGFEENEQFF. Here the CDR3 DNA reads TGTGCCATCAGGGGATTTGAGGAGAATGAGCAGTTCTTC.